This entry lists 30 T cell receptor beta chains sequenced from one sample in a study of technical replicates of blood from a handful of donors. Here immunoSEQ multiplex PCR was the method, and the copy in TCRdb shows in-frame clones only, minus some. The sample records around 79,000 clones, about 91% being singletons. Sequenced material: T cells isolated from PBMCs. The receptors come from a human donor in good health.

The chain employs TRBV2 and TRBJ1-1, with D possibly being TRBD1 (5 bases). V dropped 6 bases and J dropped 3 bases, with 8 bases sitting between them. In germline, CDR1 is SNHLY, CDR2 FYNNEI. This CDR3 is built from 12 residues. The CDR3 nucleotides read TGTGCCAGCAGGGGGCTGGACACTGAAGCTTTCTTT. Its translation is CASRGLDTEAFF.

This chain links TRBV7-8 with TRBJ2-7; 13 nucleotides align to TRBD2. V was pared by 3 bases and J by 1 base, with 3 bases of the junction left unmatched. This CDR3 is 16 amino acids long. Per the germline V gene, CDR1 is SGHVS and CDR2 is FQNEAQ. The CDR3 sequence: CASSFGTSGVSYEQYF. For the CDR3, the DNA is TGTGCCAGCAGCTTCGGGACTAGCGGGGTTTCCTACGAGCAGTACTTC.

The chain has TRBV6-5 and TRBJ1-2, with 7 bases matching TRBD1. The CDR3 has 13 residues. Trimming at V came to 2 bases and at J to 5 bases, leaving 2 bases not matched to a gene. CDR1 is MNHEY and CDR2 is SVGAGI in the germline V gene. The DNA for the CDR3 is TGTGCCAGCAGTTACGACAGGGCGTATGGCTACACCTTC. Translated: CASSYDRAYGYTF.

The chain employs TRBV5-4 and TRBJ2-1; no definite D call. The ends were cut back, 5 bases at V and 5 bases at J, with 14 bases in the middle. The CDR3 sequence is 14 residues long. Germline V gene lookup returns CDR1 SGHNT and CDR2 YYREEE (reference sequence). CDR3 loop: CASSRVELNNEQFF. The CDR3 region has the DNA TGTGCCAGCAGTCGAGTCGAATTGAACAATGAGCAGTTCTTC.

This sequence joins TRBV5-1 and TRBJ2-1, with a tentative D call TRBD1 (6 bases). V gave up 3 bases and J gave up 8 bases, with 18 bases separating them. This CDR3 is 15 amino acids long. CDR1 and CDR2 from the germline V gene are SGHRS and YFSETQ. The CDR3 DNA sequence: TGCGCCAGCAGCTGGGGACAAGAGGGTATTGATGAGCAGTTCTTC. The encoded protein is CASSWGQEGIDEQFF.

CDR3 sequence: CASSESTGVNYGYTF. CDR3 bases: TGTGCCAGCAGTGAGAGTACAGGAGTTAACTATGGCTACACCTTC. The V call is TRBV2, the J call TRBJ1-2, with D possibly TRBD1 on 5 matching bases. Germline CDR1 is SNHLY and CDR2 is FYNNEI. This CDR3 is built from 15 residues. Trimming removed 3 bases from V and 1 base from J, with 12 bases in between.

The chain links TRBV9 to TRBJ1-1; D possibly corresponds to TRBD1 (5 bases). The CDR3 spans 15 residues. Germline values: CDR1 SGDLS, CDR2 YYNGEE. V shed 0 bases and J shed 1 base, with 10 bases lying between them. DNA of the CDR3: TGTGCCAGCAGCGTAGTGGAGGGGTCGAACACTGAAGCTTTCTTT. Translating it yields CASSVVEGSNTEAFF.

The chain recombines TRBV5-4 with TRBJ2-5; 11 bases match TRBD2. Germline V CDR1 and CDR2: SGHNT, YYREEE (reference sequence). The ends lost 7 bases at V and 5 bases at J; junction bases unmatched: 16. CDR3 length: 17 residues. CDR3 DNA: TGTGCCAGCTGGTATAGCGGGAGGGCCTGGAAGGGCGAGACCCAGTACTTC. Translating it yields CASWYSGRAWKGETQYF.

This clone was counted between two and nine times. CDR3: CASSIWGTGDEKLFF. CDR3 DNA sequence: TGCGCCAGCAGCATCTGGGGGACAGGGGACGAAAAACTGTTTTTT. This sequence joins TRBV5-1 and TRBJ1-4; 10 nucleotides align to TRBD1. Germline CDR1 is SGHRS and CDR2 is YFSETQ. The CDR3 is 15 residues long. J gave up 8 bases and V 4 bases, and 8 bases lay outside the gene matches. Combining the CDR3 with reference TRBV5-1 and TRBJ1-4 gives the whole variable domain KAGVTQTPRYLIKTRGQQVTLSCSPISGHRSVSWYQQTPGQGLQFLFEYFSETQRNKGNFPGRFSGRQFSNSRSEMNVSTLELGDSALYLCASSIWGTGDEKLFFGSGTQLSVL.

The V call is TRBV5-1, the J call TRBJ1-2; D ambiguous. Germline V lookup: CDR1 SGHRS, CDR2 YFSETQ. This CDR3 contains 12 residues. V lost 0 bases and J 6 bases, leaving 6 bases between the germline ends. In DNA form, the CDR3 reads TGCGCCAGCAGCTTGGGAGGGAATGGCTACACCTTC. It is translated as CASSLGGNGYTF.

This chain links TRBV2 with TRBJ1-4; no reliable D call. The V gene lost 2 bases and the J gene lost 8 bases, with 12 bases spanning the gap. Per germline, CDR1 SNHLY and CDR2 FYNNEI. CDR3 length equals 14 residues. The CDR3: CASSERPEGEKLFF. The DNA for the CDR3 is TGTGCCAGCAGTGAACGCCCTGAGGGCGAAAAACTGTTTTTT.

The chain uses TRBV5-6 and TRBJ1-6, with TRBD1 matching 7 bases. Trimming removed 2 bases from V and 11 bases from J; junction bases left unmatched: 7. CDR3 length equals 14 residues. Germline values: CDR1 SGHDT, CDR2 YYEEEE. The CDR3 DNA sequence: TGTGCCAGCAGCTTCCAGGGGGATCGTCCACCCCTCCACTTT. Protein product: CASSFQGDRPPLHF.

The chain is built from TRBV18 and TRBJ1-1; 7 positions agree with TRBD1. J gave up 3 bases and V 0 bases, and 7 bases lay outside the gene matches. Germline V gene sequence: CDR1 KGHSH, CDR2 LQKENI. The CDR3 consists of 16 residues. CDR3 sequence reads: CASSPPGQTKDTEAFF. DNA for the CDR3: TGTGCCAGCTCACCACCGGGACAGACTAAGGACACTGAAGCTTTCTTT. The variable domain in full, completed from reference TRBV18 and TRBJ1-1, reads NAGVMQNPRHLVRRRGQEARLRCSPMKGHSHVYWYRQLPEEGLKFMVYLQKENIIDESGMPKERFSAEFPKEGPSILRIQQVVRGDSAAYFCASSPPGQTKDTEAFFGQGTRLTVV.

This sequence joins TRBV28 and TRBJ1-1, with D possibly TRBD1 on 6 matching bases. The CDR3 covers 11 residues. In germline, CDR1 is MDHEN, CDR2 SYDVKM. Trimming removed 7 bases from V and 8 bases from J, with 11 bases in between. Written as DNA, the CDR3 is TGTGCCAGCACCAGGGGTTCCGAAGCTTTCTTT. Amino acid sequence: CASTRGSEAFF.

This clone has a single count. The chain has TRBV5-1 and TRBJ1-1, with unresolved D. This CDR3 region has 13 residues. The germline V gene encodes CDR1 SGHRS and CDR2 YFSETQ. V dropped 3 bases and J dropped 4 bases, with 10 bases sitting between them. In nucleotides, the CDR3 is TGCGCCAGCAGCTACACTTCGGGCACTGAAGCTTTCTTT. Amino acid sequence: CASSYTSGTEAFF.

This clone has only one observation. This chain links TRBV7-9 with TRBJ1-1; 7 positions agree with TRBD1. Germline V gives CDR1 SEHNR, CDR2 FQNEAQ (reference sequence). V trimming: 3 bases; J trimming: 3 bases; junction bases outside the gene matches: 7. The CDR3 consists of 15 residues. Written as DNA, the CDR3 is TGTGCCAGCAGCTTGATACAGGGGCCCTACACTGAAGCTTTCTTT. As protein: CASSLIQGPYTEAFF.

This chain connects TRBV13 to TRBJ1-3; D is perhaps TRBD1 (6 bases). Trimming pared 1 base from V and 4 bases from J, leaving 14 bases between. This CDR3 is built from 16 residues. Germline assignment: CDR1 PRHDT and CDR2 FYEKMQ (reference sequence). The CDR3, as DNA: TGTGCCAGCAGCTTAGCAGGGGACGGAAGAGGAAACACCATATATTTT. Protein product: CASSLAGDGRGNTIYF.

The rearrangement uses TRBV5-5 and TRBJ2-7, with D tentatively TRBD2 (6 bases). CDR3 length: 15 residues. Germline V gene lookup returns CDR1 SGHKS and CDR2 YYEKEE (reference sequence). Trimming left V 4 bases short and J 2 bases short, with 16 bases between. The CDR3 sequence: CASSGRHTEPYEQYF. CDR3 coding DNA: TGTGCCAGCAGCGGGAGGCACACAGAACCCTACGAGCAGTACTTC.

The chain employs TRBV6-1 and TRBJ1-5, with unresolved D. CDR1 is MNHNS, CDR2 SASEGT, per germline. The CDR3 loop spans 15 amino acids. Trimming left V 2 bases short and J 5 bases short, with 13 bases between. CDR3 sequence: CASSESGVSYQPQHF. As DNA, the CDR3 is TGTGCCAGCAGTGAATCTGGAGTGTCCTATCAGCCCCAGCATTTT.

This chain joins TRBV7-2 and TRBJ1-1; D perhaps matches TRBD1 (5 bases). CDR1 and CDR2 from the germline V gene are SGHTA and FQGNSA. The CDR3 is made up of 15 amino acids. Trimming removed 7 bases at V and 1 base at J, with 16 bases between. The CDR3 sequence is CASTNRLAANTEAFF. CDR3 sequence (DNA): TGTGCCAGCACTAACAGGTTGGCAGCGAACACTGAAGCTTTCTTT.

The genes are TRBV18 and TRBJ2-1; the match to TRBD1 covers 7 bases. V lost 3 bases, J lost 3 bases, and 2 bases stayed unmatched. Germline V gene lookup returns CDR1 KGHSH and CDR2 LQKENI. The CDR3 totals 14 residues. The CDR3 reads CASSPGTDYNEQFF. In DNA, the CDR3 is TGTGCCAGCTCACCGGGGACAGACTACAATGAGCAGTTCTTC.

This clone was observed a single time. The J gene is TRBJ1-2, the V gene TRBV2; the D is unclear. Germline V CDR1 and CDR2: SNHLY, FYNNEI. This CDR3 is built from 15 residues. Trimming stripped 4 bases from V and 7 bases from J, with 19 bases between. The CDR3 loop reads CASSGPRTAFAGYTF. CDR3 DNA sequence: TGTGCCAGCAGTGGCCCACGTACAGCCTTCGCTGGCTACACCTTC. Using reference TRBV2 and TRBJ1-2 for the parts outside the CDR3, the full variable domain is EPEVTQTPSHQVTQMGQEVILRCVPISNHLYFYWYRQILGQKVEFLVSFYNNEISEKSEIFDDQFSVERPDGSNFTLKIRSTKLEDSAMYFCASSGPRTAFAGYTFGSGTRLTVV.

V is TRBV19 and J is TRBJ2-3; TRBD1 matches 7 bases. The CDR3 consists of 16 residues. Germline V CDR1 and CDR2: LNHDA, SQIVND (reference sequence). The V segment lost 6 bases and the J segment 6 bases; nucleotides outside the gene matches: 15. CDR3 nucleotides: TGTGCCAGTAGCACCTGGGACAGTGCCCGGCCCGATACGCAGTATTTT. Its translation is CASSTWDSARPDTQYF.

The chain uses TRBV14 and TRBJ2-1; TRBD2 might be the D (6 bases). This CDR3 spans 17 amino acids. Germline CDR1 is SGHDN and CDR2 is FVKESK. Trimming took 4 bases from V and 6 from J, leaving 22 bases between them. In DNA, the CDR3 is TGTGCCAGCAGCCTCCGACTAGATTGGGTTATATTCAATGAGCAGTTCTTC. Translation gives CASSLRLDWVIFNEQFF. The variable domain in full, completed from reference TRBV14 and TRBJ2-1, reads EAGVTQFPSHSVIEKGQTVTLRCDPISGHDNLYWYRRVMGKEIKFLLHFVKESKQDESGMPNNRFLAERTGGTYSTLKVQPAELEDSGVYFCASSLRLDWVIFNEQFFGPGTRLTVL.

CDR3 in DNA: TGTGCCAGCAGTCCTACTACCGGGACTATCGATAACACCGGGGAGCTGTTTTTT. The encoded protein is CASSPTTGTIDNTGELFF. The chain is built from TRBV11-1 and TRBJ2-2; 7 bases match TRBD2. In germline, CDR1 is SGHAT, CDR2 FQDESV (reference sequence). The CDR3 loop spans 18 amino acids. V lost 6 bases, J lost 2 bases, and 15 bases stayed unmatched.

The rearrangement links TRBV29-1 to TRBJ2-5, with 8 nucleotides matching TRBD1. This CDR3 comprises 14 residues. Per the germline V gene, CDR1 is SQVTM and CDR2 is ANQGSEA. Trimming removed 0 bases from V and 2 bases from J; junction bases left unmatched: 2. CDR3 nucleotide sequence: TGCAGCGTTGAAGAAGGGACAGGTCAAGAGACCCAGTACTTC. Its translation is CSVEEGTGQETQYF.

The chain joins TRBV5-4 to TRBJ1-2; 9 bases match TRBD1. This CDR3 region has 13 residues. After removal of 5 bases from V and 4 bases from J, the junction contained 3 bases not matched to a gene. Germline values: CDR1 SGHNT, CDR2 YYREEE (reference sequence). The CDR3 sequence is CASRETGGYGYTF. The CDR3 nucleotides are TGTGCCAGCAGGGAGACAGGGGGCTATGGCTACACCTTC.

The chain has TRBV25-1 and TRBJ2-4, with 7 bases lining up with TRBD2. Germline V lookup: CDR1 MGHDK, CDR2 SYGVNS. CDR3 size: 12 residues. With 5 bases clipped from V and 7 bases from J, the junction kept 2 bases outside the gene matches. The DNA for the CDR3 is TGTGCCAGCAGTTCCGGGGGGAACATTCAGTACTTC. This encodes CASSSGGNIQYF.

This rearrangement joins TRBV27 to TRBJ1-5; possible D gene TRBD1, 6 bases. This CDR3 has 13 residues. Per germline, CDR1 MNHEY and CDR2 SMNVEV (reference sequence). V lost 6 bases, J lost 4 bases, and 10 bases lay in between. The CDR3 here is CASRLTGNQPQHF. The CDR3 DNA follows: TGTGCCAGCAGACTGACAGGTAATCAGCCCCAGCATTTT.

The chain uses TRBV12-5 and TRBJ2-1; 8 bases agree with TRBD2. Germline-derived CDR1 and CDR2 are LGHNT and FRNRAP. J gave up 7 bases and V 7 bases, and 12 bases lay outside the gene matches. The CDR3 covers 15 residues. The CDR3 sequence is CASALVSGRDNEQFF. The CDR3 coding sequence is TGTGCTAGTGCCTTGGTCAGCGGGAGAGATAATGAGCAGTTCTTC.